These 26 T cell receptor beta chains share one sample of origin, sequenced in a study of blood T cells in healthy people across ages. Through a sample-barcoded 5' primer and a J-beta primer mix, a second PCR was run for roughly 7 to 12 cycles. TCRdb processed the 5' RACE reads anew with MiXCR; each CDR3 protein has one entry. Of around 1,500,000 distinct CDR3 sequences listed, roughly 27% were seen once; the top ten hold roughly 8%. The sample consisted of blood. The source of these receptors is a woman under 40 in good health.

This clonotype was counted between two and nine times. This rearrangement joins TRBV20-1 to TRBJ1-2; D remains ambiguous. Trimming stripped 2 bases from V and 4 bases from J, with 14 bases between. The CDR3 extends over 14 amino acids. Germline CDR1 DFQATT, CDR2 SNEGSKA (reference sequence). The CDR3 DNA is TGCAGTGCTAGAAAATGGGAAGAGAGCTATGGCTACACCTTC. Translated: CSARKWEESYGYTF.

This clonotype has more than one count but fewer than ten. The J gene is TRBJ2-1, the V gene TRBV7-8; D is unresolved. Germline CDR1 and CDR2: SGHVS and FQNEAQ. V lost 7 bases and J lost 6, with 13 bases in between. CDR3 length: 13 amino acids. This CDR3 reads CASTESPPNEQFF. The CDR3 coding sequence is TGTGCCAGCACCGAGTCTCCGCCCAATGAGCAGTTCTTC.

The J gene is TRBJ1-1, the V gene TRBV6-5; D possibly corresponds to TRBD1 (5 bases). Trimming removed 8 bases at V and 5 bases at J, with 12 bases between. Germline loops: CDR1 MNHEY, CDR2 SVGAGI. The CDR3 sequence is 12 residues long. The CDR3 region is CASQREGTEAFF. For the CDR3, the DNA is TGTGCCAGCCAAAGGGAGGGGACTGAAGCTTTCTTT.

In its sample, this clonotype was seen a few times. The chain carries TRBV20-1 and TRBJ2-3; no definite D call. The CDR3 extends over 14 amino acids. Germline-derived CDR1 and CDR2 are DFQATT and SNEGSKA (reference sequence). V gave up 2 bases and J gave up 2 bases, with 11 bases separating them. DNA of the CDR3: TGCAGTGCTAGAATAAGACCCTCCACAGATACGCAGTATTTT. It encodes CSARIRPSTDTQYF.

The chain links TRBV24-1 to TRBJ2-5; D might be TRBD1 (6 bases). Germline CDR1 reads KGHDR; CDR2 reads SFDVKD. The CDR3 extends over 16 amino acids. Between the trimmed V and J ends, which lost 4 bases and 0 bases, there was a span of 14 bases. The CDR3 sequence is CATSDPKDSYQETQYF. For the CDR3, the DNA is TGTGCCACCAGTGACCCTAAGGACAGTTACCAAGAGACCCAGTACTTC.

The rearrangement joins TRBV2 to TRBJ2-5, with unresolved D. The end of the DNA aligns better with TRBJ2-7, so the J call may be wrong. The CDR3 loop spans 12 amino acids. The V gene's germline CDR1 is SNHLY and CDR2 FYNNEI. The CDR3 sequence: CASSERLPEQYF. In DNA, the CDR3 is TGTGCCAGCAGTGAAAGGCTTCCCGAGCAGTACTTC.

The chain combines TRBV29-1 with TRBJ2-7, with D perhaps TRBD2 (5 bases). Germline V gives CDR1 SQVTM, CDR2 ANQGSEA. Trimming removed 3 bases from V and 7 bases from J, with 13 bases in between. The length of the CDR3 is 12 residues. The CDR3 DNA reads as TGCAGCGTTGACGGGGTGCGGAATGAGCAGTACTTC. It is translated as CSVDGVRNEQYF.

This rearrangement joins TRBV7-2 to TRBJ2-5, with D possibly TRBD2 on 5 matching bases. The germline CDR1 and CDR2 sequences are SGHTA and FQGNSA. This CDR3 is 14 amino acids long. The V gene lost 2 bases and the J gene lost 1 base, with 8 bases spanning the gap. The CDR3 sequence: CASSLSGIQETQYF. In DNA form, the CDR3 reads TGTGCCAGCAGCTTATCGGGGATCCAAGAGACCCAGTACTTC.

The chain combines TRBV20-1 with TRBJ2-1; TRBD2 is a possible D gene (5 bases). The V end was cut by 6 bases, the J end by 5 bases, with 20 bases between. The CDR3 is 15 residues long. CDR1 and CDR2 from the germline V gene are DFQATT and SNEGSKA (reference sequence). CDR3: CSAIPDPSRDNEQFF. The CDR3, as DNA: TGCAGTGCGATTCCGGACCCTAGCCGAGACAATGAGCAGTTCTTC.

The gene calls are TRBV20-1 and TRBJ2-5; D is possibly TRBD1 (6 bases). CDR3 length equals 12 residues. Germline V CDR1 and CDR2: DFQATT, SNEGSKA (reference sequence). Trimming shortened V by 6 bases and J by 4 bases, and 12 bases separated the two germline ends. The CDR3 region has the DNA TGCAGTGCCACAACAGGGTTAGAGACCCAGTACTTC. It is translated as CSATTGLETQYF.

In this sample, this clonotype turned up a few times. The chain links TRBV27 to TRBJ2-7; 7 bases fit TRBD2. CDR1 is MNHEY, CDR2 SMNVEV, per germline (reference sequence). V was pared by 5 bases and J by 6 bases, with 10 bases of the junction left unmatched. The CDR3 is 14 amino acids. CDR3: CASSPAGLFSEQYF. For the CDR3, the DNA is TGTGCCAGCAGTCCTGCGGGACTATTCAGCGAGCAGTACTTC.

This chain links TRBV20-1 with TRBJ2-7; 8 nucleotides line up with TRBD2. J was trimmed by 10 bases and V by 3 bases; bases with no gene match: 17. Germline CDR1 is DFQATT and CDR2 is SNEGSKA (reference sequence). The CDR3 totals 15 residues. The CDR3 nucleotides are TGCAGTGCTAGTAAAGCGGGGGTTTCTCAAGAGCCCCAGTACTTC. The encoded protein is CSASKAGVSQEPQYF.

Only a few counts were recorded for this clonotype. This sequence joins TRBV7-6 and TRBJ2-3; perhaps TRBD2 as D (6 bases). Germline values: CDR1 SGHVS, CDR2 FNYEAQ. This CDR3 contains 14 residues. V was clipped by 2 bases and J by 3 bases, with 9 bases between them. The CDR3 reads CASSLRGETDTQYF. CDR3 DNA sequence: TGTGCCAGCAGCTTACGCGGGGAAACAGATACGCAGTATTTT.

The rearrangement uses TRBV5-1 and TRBJ2-3; D perhaps matches TRBD2 (6 bases). The V gene's germline CDR1 is SGHRS and CDR2 YFSETQ. This CDR3 is 16 amino acids long. Deletions cut 4 bases from V and 6 bases from J, with 21 bases between. As DNA, the CDR3 is TGCGCCAGCAGCCCCCCCCTCGGGGGTTCGGGCGATACGCAGTATTTT. As protein: CASSPPLGGSGDTQYF.

This clonotype was seen a few times. The V call is TRBV3-1, the J call TRBJ1-2; 7 bases align to TRBD1. This CDR3 has 16 amino acids. The V gene end was trimmed by 3 bases and the J gene end by 1 base; junction bases not matched to a gene: 8. CDR1 LGHDT and CDR2 YNNKEL come from the germline V gene (reference sequence). The CDR3 here is CASSQMDRILNYGYTF. CDR3 in DNA: TGTGCCAGCAGCCAGATGGACAGGATTCTTAACTATGGCTACACCTTC.

This clonotype was seen repeatedly, ten times or more. The chain has TRBV5-6 and TRBJ2-7; D possibly corresponds to TRBD2 (5 bases). The V end lost 0 bases, the J end lost 4 bases, and 14 bases lay between the germline ends. This CDR3 is built from 15 residues. The V gene's germline CDR1 is SGHDT and CDR2 YYEEEE. CDR3 in DNA: TGTGCCAGCAGCTTGGGCGGGTCAGGTCGGTACGAGCAGTACTTC. Its translation is CASSLGGSGRYEQYF.

This clonotype occurred a few times. V gene TRBV12-3 or TRBV12-4 combines with J gene TRBJ2-7, with D tentatively TRBD1 or TRBD2 (5 bases each). The CDR3 totals 14 residues. V lost 3 bases and J lost 5, with 14 bases in between. The CDR3 loop is CASSFRDAIDEQYF. The CDR3 DNA follows: TGTGCCAGCAGTTTCCGGGACGCGATCGACGAGCAGTACTTC.

The rearrangement links TRBV27 to TRBJ1-2; 7 nucleotides align to TRBD1. The germline V gene encodes CDR1 MNHEY and CDR2 SMNVEV (reference sequence). CDR3 length: 14 amino acids. Trimming took 5 bases from V and 4 from J; bases not matched to a gene: 7. The CDR3 region is CASSRDRASYGYTF. For the CDR3, the DNA is TGTGCCAGCAGTAGAGACAGGGCCTCCTATGGCTACACCTTC.

This chain joins TRBV21-1 and TRBJ2-1; TRBD2 is taken as the D call from the table, unchecked against the DNA. TRBV21-1 is a pseudogene segment. CDR3 length: 18 residues. CDR3 amino acids: CASSRGLAGLPSYNEQFF. The DNA of the CDR3 is TGTGCCAGCAGCAGAGGACTAGCGGGCCTACCCTCCTACAATGAGCAGTTCTTC.

Turning to this clonotype: At one end the junction does not follow the germline gene, possibly because of a read error. V gene TRBV7-2 combines with J gene TRBJ2-3; D possibly corresponds to TRBD2 (6 bases). In germline, CDR1 is SGHTA, CDR2 FQGNSA. CDR3 length: 14 amino acids. This CDR3 reads CASSLMASADAQYF. CDR3 DNA: TGTGCCAGCAGCTTAATGGCTAGCGCAGATGCGCAGTATTTT.

In its sample, this clonotype was seen a few times. The chain recombines TRBV7-9 with TRBJ2-5; no clear D. Trimming cost V 3 bases and J 11 bases, with 19 bases left between them. The CDR3 runs 14 residues. From germline, CDR1 is SEHNR and CDR2 FQNEAQ (reference sequence). CDR3 nucleotide sequence: TGTGCCAGCAGCTTGAGCTCAGGAGAGCATGAGCAGTACTTC. This gives the protein CASSLSSGEHEQYF.

This clonotype has more than one count but fewer than ten. The genes are TRBV4-1 and TRBJ2-1, with TRBD2 matching 9 bases. The V and J ends lost 3 bases and 7 bases, in that order; junction bases with no gene match: 7. Germline V CDR1 and CDR2: MGHRA, YSYEKL. There are 15 residues in the CDR3. DNA for the CDR3: TGCGCCAGCAGCCAGGGACTAGCCGGGCGGAATGAGCAGTTCTTC. Its translation: CASSQGLAGRNEQFF.

This clonotype has more than one count but fewer than ten. This chain uses TRBV20-1 with TRBJ2-1, with D hard to call. Trimming left V 4 bases short and J 6 bases short, with 10 bases between. Per germline, CDR1 DFQATT and CDR2 SNEGSKA (reference sequence). The CDR3 consists of 12 residues. In DNA, the CDR3 is TGCAGTGCTAAAGGCGGATTCAATGAGCAGTTCTTC. It yields the protein CSAKGGFNEQFF.

This clonotype was observed many times. The gene calls are TRBV29-1 and TRBJ1-5, with TRBD1 identical over 10 bases. The CDR3 loop spans 14 amino acids. With V trimmed by 6 bases and J by 6 bases, 8 bases remained unmatched. Germline V lookup: CDR1 SQVTM, CDR2 ANQGSEA. Here the CDR3 DNA reads TGCAGCGTCTCCGGGACAGGGGACTCTCAGCCCCAGCATTTT. Its protein product is CSVSGTGDSQPQHF.

This clonotype was recorded only once. A much larger clone lies one base from this, so it may be a read error. This chain connects TRBV4-2 to TRBJ1-4, with 9 bases fitting TRBD1. Germline V gene data show CDR1 as LGHNA and CDR2 as YNFKEQ. CDR3 length: 14 residues. In nucleotides, the CDR3 is TGTGCCGGCAGCCAGGGACAGGGACGCGAAAAACTGTTTTTT. Translated, it gives CAGSQGQGREKLFF.

This clonotype has just a few counts. The rearrangement joins TRBV30 to TRBJ2-1; D may be TRBD2 (5 bases). This CDR3 spans 14 amino acids. The germline V gene encodes CDR1 GTSNPN and CDR2 SVGIG (reference sequence). V lost 1 base and J 7 bases, leaving 14 bases between the germline ends. As DNA, the CDR3 is TGTGCCTGGAGTGCCTCGCGTAGCGCGAATGAGCAGTTCTTC. This translates into CAWSASRSANEQFF.